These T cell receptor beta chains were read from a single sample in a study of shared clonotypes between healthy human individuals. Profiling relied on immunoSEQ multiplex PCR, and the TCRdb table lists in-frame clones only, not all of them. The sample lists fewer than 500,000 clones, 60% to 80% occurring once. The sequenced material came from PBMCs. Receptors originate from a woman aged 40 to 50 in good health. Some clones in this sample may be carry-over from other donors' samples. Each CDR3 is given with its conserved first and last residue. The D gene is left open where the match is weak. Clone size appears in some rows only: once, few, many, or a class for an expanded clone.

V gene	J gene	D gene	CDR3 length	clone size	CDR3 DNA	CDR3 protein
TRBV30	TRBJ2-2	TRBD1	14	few	TGTGCCTCAGCCCGGGACAGGGGGACCGGGGAGCTGTTTTTT	CASARDRGTGELFF
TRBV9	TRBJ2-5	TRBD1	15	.	TGTGCCAGCAGCGCCCAGACAGGGTTTACAGAGACCCAGTACTTC	CASSAQTGFTETQYF
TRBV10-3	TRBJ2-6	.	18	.	TGTGCCATCAGTGAATTGGGTATTCGGGGCTCTGGGGCCAACGTCCTGACTTTC	CAISELGIRGSGANVLTF
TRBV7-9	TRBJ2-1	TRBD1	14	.	TGTGCCAGCAGCCGAACCGGGACAGCCAATGAGCAGTTCTTC	CASSRTGTANEQFF
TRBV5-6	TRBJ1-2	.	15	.	TGTGCCAGCAGCTCTGGGACCGCTGCTAACTATGGCTACACCTTC	CASSSGTAANYGYTF
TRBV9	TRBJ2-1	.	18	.	TGTGCCAGCAGCCCCAGAATTGGGGCTAGCTTTTCCTACAATGAGCAGTTCTTC	CASSPRIGASFSYNEQFF
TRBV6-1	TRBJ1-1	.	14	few	TGTGCCAACTCCGACGGCCCCGGGAACACTGAAGCTTTCTTT	CANSDGPGNTEAFF
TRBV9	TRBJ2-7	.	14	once	TGTGCCAGCAGCGTAGGCGGGACGTCCCCCGAGCAGTACTTC	CASSVGGTSPEQYF
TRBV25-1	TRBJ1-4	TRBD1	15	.	TGTGCCAGCAGTGAAACTCAGGGGGTAAACGAAAAACTGTTTTTT	CASSETQGVNEKLFF
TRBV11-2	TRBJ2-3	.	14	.	TGTGCCAGCAGCGCCCGACTCTCCCAGGATACGCAGTATTTT	CASSARLSQDTQYF
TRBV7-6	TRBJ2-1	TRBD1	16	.	TGTGCCAGCAGCTCCTGGGTAACAGGGGGTGACAATGAGCAGTTCTTC	CASSSWVTGGDNEQFF
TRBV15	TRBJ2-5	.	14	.	TGTGCCACCAGCAGAGACGCAGGGGGGGAGACCCAGTACTTC	CATSRDAGGETQYF
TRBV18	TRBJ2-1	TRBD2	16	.	TGTGCCAGCTCACCATACGGGGGAGGGCCGTACAATGAGCAGTTCTTC	CASSPYGGGPYNEQFF
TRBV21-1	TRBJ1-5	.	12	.	TGTGCCACCGAGGGTTACAATCAGCCCCAGCATTTT	CATEGYNQPQHF
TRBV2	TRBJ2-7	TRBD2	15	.	TGTGCCAGCAGGGAGGGACTAGCGGGAGGACACGAGCAGTACTTC	CASREGLAGGHEQYF
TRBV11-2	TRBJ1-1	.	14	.	TGTGCCAGCAGCTTCGCCAGATCGAACACTGAAGCTTTCTTT	CASSFARSNTEAFF
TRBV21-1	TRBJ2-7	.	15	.	TGTGCCAGCAGCGCAAAGGCGGGAGCGGAAAACGAGCAGTACTTC	CASSAKAGAENEQYF
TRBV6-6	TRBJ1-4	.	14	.	TGTGCCAGCAGACCCGACAGCCTTAATGAAAAACTGTTTTTT	CASRPDSLNEKLFF
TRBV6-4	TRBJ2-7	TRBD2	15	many	TGTGCCAGCAGTGCGGTATTAGCGGGAGTTGACGAGCAGTACTTC	CASSAVLAGVDEQYF
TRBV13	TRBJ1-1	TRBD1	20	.	TGTGCCAGCAGCTTAGCCGATCGGTTCGGGACAGGGGTCCTCGACACTGAAGCTTTCTTT	CASSLADRFGTGVLDTEAFF
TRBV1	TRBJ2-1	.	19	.	TGCACCAGCAGCCAAGATGGGAGCGGGACCCCGAGCTCCTACAATGAGCAGTTCTTC	CTSSQDGSGTPSSYNEQFF
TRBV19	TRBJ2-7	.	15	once	TGTGCCACAAGAGCTCGAGGTTTAGGGTCCTACGAGCAGTACTTC	CATRARGLGSYEQYF
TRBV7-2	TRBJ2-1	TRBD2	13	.	TGTGCCAGCAGCTTAGCCGGGAGGATGGTGCAGTTCTTC	CASSLAGRMVQFF
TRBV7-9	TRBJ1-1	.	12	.	TGTGCCAGCAGCTACGGACATACTGAAGCTTTCTTT	CASSYGHTEAFF
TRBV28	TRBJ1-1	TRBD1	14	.	TGTGCCAGCAGGTCACCAGGGGGCGGGACTGAAGCTTTCTTT	CASRSPGGGTEAFF
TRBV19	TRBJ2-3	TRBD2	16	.	TGTGCCAGTAGTCCCAGACTAGCGGGACTAACAGATACGCAGTATTTT	CASSPRLAGLTDTQYF
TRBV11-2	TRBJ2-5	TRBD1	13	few	TGTGCCAGCAGCCAGGACAGGGAAGAGACCCAGTACTTC	CASSQDREETQYF
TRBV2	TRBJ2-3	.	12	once	TGTGCCAGCAGTGATAGGACAGATACGCAGTATTTT	CASSDRTDTQYF
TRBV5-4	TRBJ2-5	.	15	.	TGTGCCAGCAGCTTGGGGGGGCGTTGGGGAGAGACCCAGTACTTC	CASSLGGRWGETQYF
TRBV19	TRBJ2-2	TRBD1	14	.	TGTGCCAGTCAAGGGACAGGGAACACCGGGGAGCTGTTTTTT	CASQGTGNTGELFF